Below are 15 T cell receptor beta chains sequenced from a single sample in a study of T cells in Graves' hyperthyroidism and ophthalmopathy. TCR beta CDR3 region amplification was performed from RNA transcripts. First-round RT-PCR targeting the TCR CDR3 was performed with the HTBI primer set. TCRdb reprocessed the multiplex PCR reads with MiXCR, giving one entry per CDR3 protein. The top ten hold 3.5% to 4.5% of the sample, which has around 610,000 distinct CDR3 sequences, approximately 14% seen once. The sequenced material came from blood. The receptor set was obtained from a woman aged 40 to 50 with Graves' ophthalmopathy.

In DNA form, the CDR3 reads TGCGCCAGCAGCTTAGCACCTCCGGGCGCCACCGGGGAGCTGTTTTTT. Its translation is CASSLAPPGATGELFF. The V gene is TRBV5-1, the J gene TRBJ2-2, with unresolved D. Germline V gives CDR1 SGHRS, CDR2 YFSETQ. CDR3 length: 16 amino acids. Trimming shortened V by 2 bases and J by 4 bases, and 15 bases separated the two germline ends.

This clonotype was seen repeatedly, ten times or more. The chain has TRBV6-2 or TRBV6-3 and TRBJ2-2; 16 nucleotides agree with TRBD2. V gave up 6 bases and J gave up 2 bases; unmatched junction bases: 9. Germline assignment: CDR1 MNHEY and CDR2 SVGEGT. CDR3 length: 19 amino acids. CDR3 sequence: CASSPGLAGGVSNTGELFF. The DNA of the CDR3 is TGTGCCAGCAGCCCGGGACTAGCGGGAGGGGTTTCCAACACCGGGGAGCTGTTTTTT.

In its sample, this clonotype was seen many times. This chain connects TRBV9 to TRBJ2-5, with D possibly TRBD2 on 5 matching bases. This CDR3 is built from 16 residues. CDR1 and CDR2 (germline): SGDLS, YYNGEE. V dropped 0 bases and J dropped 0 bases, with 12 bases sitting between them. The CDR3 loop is CASSVGAGLNQETQYF. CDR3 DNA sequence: TGTGCCAGCAGCGTAGGGGCGGGCCTTAACCAAGAGACCCAGTACTTC.

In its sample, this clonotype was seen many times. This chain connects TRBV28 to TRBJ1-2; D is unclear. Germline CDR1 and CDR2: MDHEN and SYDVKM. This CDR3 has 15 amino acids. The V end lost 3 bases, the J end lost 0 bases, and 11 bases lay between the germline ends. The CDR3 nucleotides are TGTGCCAGCAGTTTTGCGGCAGCTACTAACTATGGCTACACCTTC. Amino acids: CASSFAAATNYGYTF.

CDR3 in DNA: TGTGCCAGCCCAGACAGGAACACCGGGGAGCTGTTTTTT. Amino acid sequence: CASPDRNTGELFF. The chain employs TRBV28 and TRBJ2-2; possibly TRBD1 for D (5 bases). Germline V gives CDR1 MDHEN, CDR2 SYDVKM. V lost 8 bases and J 1 base, leaving 8 bases between the germline ends. CDR3 length equals 13 residues.

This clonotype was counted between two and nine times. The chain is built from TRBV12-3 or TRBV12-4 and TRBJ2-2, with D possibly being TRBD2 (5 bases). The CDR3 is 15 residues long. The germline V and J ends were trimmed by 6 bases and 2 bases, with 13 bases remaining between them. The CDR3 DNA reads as TGTGCCAGCAGAGGAGGTCCCCTTAACACCGGGGAGCTGTTTTTT. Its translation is CASRGGPLNTGELFF.

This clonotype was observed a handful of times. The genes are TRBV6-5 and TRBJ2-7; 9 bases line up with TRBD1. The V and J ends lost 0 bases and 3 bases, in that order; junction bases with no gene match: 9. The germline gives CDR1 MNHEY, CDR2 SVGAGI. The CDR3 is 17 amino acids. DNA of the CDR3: TGTGCCAGCAGTTACTCGACAGCTCGACAGGGGGACTACGAGCAGTACTTC. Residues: CASSYSTARQGDYEQYF.

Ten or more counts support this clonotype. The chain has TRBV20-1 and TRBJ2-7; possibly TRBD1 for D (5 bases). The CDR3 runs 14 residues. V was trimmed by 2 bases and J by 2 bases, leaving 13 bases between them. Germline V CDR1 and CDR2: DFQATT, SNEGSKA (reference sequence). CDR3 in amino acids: CSARRFDRTYEQYF. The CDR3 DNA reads TGCAGTGCTAGACGTTTTGACAGAACCTACGAGCAGTACTTC.

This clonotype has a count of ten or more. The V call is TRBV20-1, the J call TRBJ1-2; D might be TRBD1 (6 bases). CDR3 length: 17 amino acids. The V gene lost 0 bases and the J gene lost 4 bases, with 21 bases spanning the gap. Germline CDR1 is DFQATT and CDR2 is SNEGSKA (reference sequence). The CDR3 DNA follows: TGCAGTGCTAGAGATCCCCCGGGTCGGGGGCGATCCTATGGCTACACCTTC. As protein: CSARDPPGRGRSYGYTF.

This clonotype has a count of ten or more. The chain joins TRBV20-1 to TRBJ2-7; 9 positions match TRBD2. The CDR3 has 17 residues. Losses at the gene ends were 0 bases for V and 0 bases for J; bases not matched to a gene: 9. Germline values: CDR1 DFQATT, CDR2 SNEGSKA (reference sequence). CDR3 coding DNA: TGCAGTGCTAGAGAGTCGACTAGCGGACTATTCTCCTACGAGCAGTACTTC. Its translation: CSARESTSGLFSYEQYF.

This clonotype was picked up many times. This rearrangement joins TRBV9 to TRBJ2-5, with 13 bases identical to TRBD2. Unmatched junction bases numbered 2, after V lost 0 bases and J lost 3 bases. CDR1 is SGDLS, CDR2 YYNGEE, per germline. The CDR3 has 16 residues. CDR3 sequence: CASSVGGLAGEETQYF. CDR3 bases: TGTGCCAGCAGCGTAGGAGGACTAGCGGGAGAAGAGACCCAGTACTTC.

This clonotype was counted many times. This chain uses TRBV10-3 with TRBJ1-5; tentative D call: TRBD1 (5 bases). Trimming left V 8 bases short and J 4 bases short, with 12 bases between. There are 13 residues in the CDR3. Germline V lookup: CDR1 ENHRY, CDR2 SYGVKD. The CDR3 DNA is TGTGCCATCCAGGGACGGACGAATCAGCCCCAGCATTTT. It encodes CAIQGRTNQPQHF.

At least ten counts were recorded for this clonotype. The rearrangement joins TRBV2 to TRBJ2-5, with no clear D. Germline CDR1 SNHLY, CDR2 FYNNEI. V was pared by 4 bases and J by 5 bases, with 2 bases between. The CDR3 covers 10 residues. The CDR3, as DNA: TGTGCCAGCAGTGGCGAGACCCAGTACTTC. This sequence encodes CASSGETQYF.

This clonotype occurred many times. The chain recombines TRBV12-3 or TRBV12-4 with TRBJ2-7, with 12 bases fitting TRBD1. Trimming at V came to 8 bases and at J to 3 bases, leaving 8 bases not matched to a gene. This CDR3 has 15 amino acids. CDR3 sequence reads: CASGLGTGGFYEQYF. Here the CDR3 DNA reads TGTGCCAGCGGACTAGGGACAGGGGGCTTCTACGAGCAGTACTTC.

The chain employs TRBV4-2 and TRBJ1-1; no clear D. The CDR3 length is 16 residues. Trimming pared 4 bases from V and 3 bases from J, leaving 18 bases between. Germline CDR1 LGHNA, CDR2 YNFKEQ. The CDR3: CASSPPGRPAYTEAFF. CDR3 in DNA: TGTGCCAGCAGCCCCCCCGGGCGCCCAGCCTACACTGAAGCTTTCTTT.